One and the same sample provided the 32 T cell receptor beta chains below, sequenced in a study of PD-L1 blockade in urothelial cancer. The time point denotes: peripheral blood 6 weeks after treatment start. Sequencing used immunoSEQ multiplex PCR; TCRdb keeps in-frame clones, though not all of them. The data contain 29,000 or so clones, about 80% of them singletons. Sequencing was performed on PBMCs, taken around atezolizumab (anti-PD-L1) treatment. Receptor source: a man between 65 and 85 years old with urothelial cancer.

Details on this clone: A junction boundary mismatches the germline segment, possibly from a read error. V gene TRBV4-2 combines with J gene TRBJ2-1; 11 positions match TRBD1. CDR1 LGHNA and CDR2 YNFKEQ come from the germline V gene. This CDR3 has 18 amino acids. CDR3 DNA sequence: TGTGCCGGCAGCCAAGAAACCGGACAGGGGGCTTCCTACAATGAGCAGTTCTTC. Protein sequence: CAGSQETGQGASYNEQFF.

This clone was seen only once. The genes are TRBV7-9 and TRBJ2-7; possibly TRBD1 for D (6 bases). V shed 1 base and J shed 0 bases, with 13 bases lying between them. This CDR3 has 16 residues. Per germline, CDR1 SEHNR and CDR2 FQNEAQ (reference sequence). The CDR3 region is CASSLGPGQSSYEQYF. The CDR3 DNA sequence: TGTGCCAGCAGCTTAGGGCCGGGACAAAGCTCCTACGAGCAGTACTTC.

The chain couples TRBV6-1 to TRBJ1-4, with D hard to call. Germline V gives CDR1 MNHNS, CDR2 SASEGT. V was pared by 4 bases and J by 6 bases, with 9 bases between. The CDR3 has 13 residues. The CDR3 protein is CASSVGQDEKLFF. The CDR3, as DNA: TGTGCCAGCAGTGTGGGTCAGGATGAAAAACTGTTTTTT.

This chain joins TRBV5-1 and TRBJ2-7; 9 nucleotides match TRBD2. This CDR3 has 16 residues. J lost 0 bases, V lost 4 bases, and 8 bases had no gene match. Germline V gene data show CDR1 as SGHRS and CDR2 as YFSETQ. CDR3 sequence: CASSPTASGVSYEQYF. The DNA of the CDR3 is TGCGCCAGCAGCCCCACCGCTAGCGGGGTCTCCTACGAGCAGTACTTC.

As concerns this clone: Relative to the germline gene, one junction end is altered; a read error may explain this. The gene calls are TRBV7-9 and TRBJ1-3, with TRBD1 matching over 8 bases. The CDR3 sequence is 16 residues long. CDR1 and CDR2 from the germline V gene are SEHNR and FQNEAQ (reference sequence). In DNA form, the CDR3 reads TGCGCCAGCAGCCAAGCCGGGACAGGCTCTGGAAACACCATATATTTT. Its protein product is CASSQAGTGSGNTIYF.

The chain employs TRBV5-5 and TRBJ2-3, with D unresolved. Germline CDR1 reads SGHKS; CDR2 reads YYEKEE (reference sequence). The CDR3 is 15 residues long. Trimming took 4 bases from V and 0 from J, leaving 12 bases between them. CDR3 sequence (DNA): TGTGCCAGCAGCCCCCTGGGCCATAGCACAGATACGCAGTATTTT. Protein product: CASSPLGHSTDTQYF.

This chain links TRBV28 with TRBJ1-4; no reliable D call. The V gene lost 6 bases and the J gene lost 8 bases, with 19 bases spanning the gap. The CDR3 consists of 15 residues. The V gene's germline CDR1 is MDHEN and CDR2 SYDVKM. The CDR3 DNA reads TGTGCCAGCAGGCCCGGAGGGAATGAGGACGAAAAACTGTTTTTT. Its protein is CASRPGGNEDEKLFF.

The rearrangement uses TRBV5-1 and TRBJ1-1; the match to TRBD1 covers 7 bases. J lost 0 bases, V lost 4 bases, and 6 bases had no gene match. The CDR3 is 15 amino acids. The V gene's germline CDR1 is SGHRS and CDR2 YFSETQ. DNA of the CDR3: TGCGCCAGCAGCACCAGGGGACAGATGAACACTGAAGCTTTCTTT. Amino acids: CASSTRGQMNTEAFF.

The chain recombines TRBV12-5 with TRBJ2-1; D ambiguous. The germline V and J ends were trimmed by 0 bases and 3 bases, with 12 bases remaining between them. Germline V gives CDR1 LGHNT, CDR2 FRNRAP. CDR3 length equals 16 residues. CDR3 nucleotide sequence: TGTGCTAGTGGTTTGGTAATGTGGGCCTTCTACAATGAGCAGTTCTTC. It translates to CASGLVMWAFYNEQFF. Filled out from reference TRBV12-5 and TRBJ2-1, the complete variable domain reads DARVTQTPRHKVTEMGQEVTMRCQPILGHNTVFWYRQTMMQGLELLAYFRNRAPLDDSGMPKDRFSAEMPDATLATLKIQPSEPRDSAVYFCASGLVMWAFYNEQFFGPGTRLTVL.

The chain has TRBV7-9 and TRBJ1-4; TRBD1 agrees at 7 bases. The CDR3 contains 18 residues. In germline, CDR1 is SEHNR, CDR2 FQNEAQ (reference sequence). Trimming cost V 5 bases and J 8 bases; bases outside gene matches: 20. CDR3 DNA: TGTGCCAGCAGCACCGGGACAGCCTATCCACTCGGGAAGGAAAAACTGTTTTTT. Residues: CASSTGTAYPLGKEKLFF.

The sample holds a few counts of this clone. This chain connects TRBV11-3 to TRBJ2-1, with TRBD2 matching over 8 bases. V lost 4 bases and J lost 3; bases outside the gene matches: 8. Per the germline V gene, CDR1 is SGHNT and CDR2 is YENEEA. There are 16 residues in the CDR3. The CDR3 DNA is TGTGCCAGCAGCTGGGGAAGTAGCGGGAACTACAATGAGCAGTTCTTC. Translation: CASSWGSSGNYNEQFF.

This chain joins TRBV7-9 and TRBJ1-1, with unresolved D. The CDR3 spans 12 residues. V was cut by 3 bases and J by 1 base, with 3 bases left in between. Germline V lookup: CDR1 SEHNR, CDR2 FQNEAQ (reference sequence). As DNA, the CDR3 is TGTGCCAGCAGCTTCAGGAACACTGAAGCTTTCTTT. Protein sequence: CASSFRNTEAFF.

The V call is TRBV28, the J call TRBJ2-7; 12 positions match TRBD2. With 6 bases clipped from V and 4 bases from J, the junction kept 22 bases outside the gene matches. There are 20 residues in the CDR3. Germline CDR1 is MDHEN and CDR2 is SYDVKM. In DNA form, the CDR3 reads TGTGCCAGCAGCAGCCGCCCGGGACAGGGATCTAGCGGGAGGGCGTACGAGCAGTACTTC. Translating gives CASSSRPGQGSSGRAYEQYF.

V gene TRBV7-9 combines with J gene TRBJ1-2; D might be TRBD1 (5 bases). Trimming left V 5 bases short and J 1 base short, with 17 bases between. Per germline, CDR1 SEHNR and CDR2 FQNEAQ (reference sequence). This CDR3 is built from 16 residues. Written as DNA, the CDR3 is TGTGCCAGCAGCCTTATTGACAGTTTCTTTAACTATGGCTACACCTTC. Translating gives CASSLIDSFFNYGYTF.

The J gene is TRBJ1-1, the V gene TRBV6-1, with unresolved D. This CDR3 is 14 amino acids long. The ends were cut back, 1 base at V and 5 bases at J, with 11 bases in the middle. Germline assignment: CDR1 MNHNS and CDR2 SASEGT. This chain's CDR3 is CASSEGSLPTEAFF. The DNA of the CDR3 is TGTGCCAGCAGTGAAGGGAGCCTCCCTACTGAAGCTTTCTTT.

The chain joins TRBV28 to TRBJ2-2; D gene uncertain. Germline V CDR1 and CDR2: MDHEN, SYDVKM. CDR3 length equals 14 residues. V lost 3 bases, J lost 7 bases, and 12 bases lay in between. Here the CDR3 DNA reads TGTGCCAGCAGTTTTCTTGACACAATCGGGGAGCTGTTTTTT. Encoded protein: CASSFLDTIGELFF.

This clone has a handful of counts. The rearrangement uses TRBV7-6 and TRBJ2-7; TRBD1 matches at 9 bases. This CDR3 comprises 14 residues. Unmatched junction bases numbered 1, after V lost 3 bases and J lost 1 base. Germline V lookup: CDR1 SGHVS, CDR2 FNYEAQ. Here the CDR3 reads CASSLTGGSYEQYF. CDR3 bases: TGTGCCAGCAGCTTGACAGGGGGGTCCTACGAGCAGTACTTC.

The chain couples TRBV30 to TRBJ2-1; D perhaps matches TRBD1 (6 bases). The CDR3 contains 14 residues. Trimming took 4 bases from V and 6 from J, leaving 16 bases between them. From germline, CDR1 is GTSNPN and CDR2 SVGIG (reference sequence). The CDR3 coding sequence is TGTGCCTGGAAAAGAGGGGGTGGCTTCAATGAGCAGTTCTTC. It yields the protein CAWKRGGGFNEQFF. Complete variable domain (other parts from reference TRBV30 and TRBJ2-1): SQTIHQWPATLVQPVGSPLSLECTVEGTSNPNLYWYRQAAGRGLQLLFYSVGIGQISSEVPQNLSASRPQDRQFILSSKKLLLSDSGFYLCAWKRGGGFNEQFFGPGTRLTVL.

The CDR3: CASSRTRQGAREKLFF. CDR3 nucleotides: TGTGCCAGCAGCCGTACAAGACAGGGGGCGCGGGAAAAACTGTTTTTT. The chain recombines TRBV7-9 with TRBJ1-4; 10 nucleotides align to TRBD1. The germline CDR1 and CDR2 sequences are SEHNR and FQNEAQ (reference sequence). There are 16 residues in the CDR3. Trimming took 5 bases from V and 8 from J; bases not matched to a gene: 11.

V and J are TRBV5-1 and TRBJ2-1; 9 nucleotides agree with TRBD2. The germline gives CDR1 SGHRS, CDR2 YFSETQ. The CDR3 runs 15 residues. With 4 bases clipped from V and 3 bases from J, the junction kept 5 bases outside the gene matches. DNA for the CDR3: TGCGCCAGCAGCCTTAGCGGGGGAATCTACAATGAGCAGTTCTTC. Translated: CASSLSGGIYNEQFF.

The V gene is TRBV28, the J gene TRBJ2-4, with D tentatively TRBD1 (6 bases). CDR1 and CDR2 from the germline V gene are MDHEN and SYDVKM. The CDR3 is 15 amino acids. Trimming removed 7 bases from V and 9 bases from J, with 22 bases in between. Written as DNA, the CDR3 is TGTGCCAGCAAGCCTCGACAGGACGCCTTCGGCATTCAGTACTTC. Translated: CASKPRQDAFGIQYF. The variable domain in full, with the rest retrieved from reference TRBV28 and TRBJ2-4, is DVKVTQSSRYLVKRTGEKVFLECVQDMDHENMFWYRQDPGLGLRLIYFSYDVKMKEKGDIPEGYSVSREKKERFSLILESASTNQTSMYLCASKPRQDAFGIQYFGAGTRLSVL.

This clone came up a few times. The V gene is TRBV5-1, the J gene TRBJ1-4; 9 nucleotides line up with TRBD1. The germline V gene encodes CDR1 SGHRS and CDR2 YFSETQ. The V gene end was trimmed by 4 bases and the J gene end by 3 bases; junction bases not matched to a gene: 10. This CDR3 is 17 amino acids long. The CDR3 loop is CASSLGQGGWSNEKLFF. DNA of the CDR3: TGCGCCAGCAGCCTGGGACAGGGAGGATGGTCTAATGAAAAACTGTTTTTT.

The chain employs TRBV9 and TRBJ2-3; tentative D call: TRBD2 (7 bases). Germline-derived CDR1 and CDR2 are SGDLS and YYNGEE. The CDR3 is 15 residues long. The V end was cut by 4 bases, the J end by 5 bases, with 17 bases between. CDR3 nucleotides: TGTGCCAGCAGCCCACGTAAGGGGGGGCTAGATACGCAGTATTTT. As protein: CASSPRKGGLDTQYF.

This clone showed up just once. The chain couples TRBV28 to TRBJ1-5; possibly TRBD1 for D (5 bases). This CDR3 has 15 residues. V was cut by 7 bases and J by 7 bases, with 20 bases left in between. The V gene's germline CDR1 is MDHEN and CDR2 SYDVKM. This chain's CDR3 is CASTDSGLGGQPQHF. The CDR3 DNA reads TGTGCCAGCACCGACTCAGGGTTGGGGGGGCAGCCCCAGCATTTT.

V is TRBV28 and J is TRBJ2-3; a possible D gene is TRBD2 (6 bases). The CDR3 has 12 amino acids. Germline V gene lookup returns CDR1 MDHEN and CDR2 SYDVKM. The CDR3 DNA is TGTGCGAGTCGGGGGAACACAGATACGCAGTATTTT. Translated, it gives CASRGNTDTQYF.

The gene calls are TRBV29-1 and TRBJ2-7; 11 bases align to TRBD1. Germline CDR1 is SQVTM and CDR2 is ANQGSEA. CDR3 size: 15 residues. V lost 8 bases, J lost 4 bases, and 13 bases stayed unmatched. This chain's CDR3 is CSTVESGQGGYEQYF. The CDR3 DNA is TGCAGCACAGTTGAGTCGGGACAGGGGGGTTACGAGCAGTACTTC.

In its sample, this clone was seen a few times. V usage is TRBV5-1 and J usage is TRBJ2-4; D is perhaps TRBD1 (6 bases). In germline, CDR1 is SGHRS, CDR2 YFSETQ. V shed 5 bases and J shed 6 bases, with 18 bases lying between them. This CDR3 region has 15 residues. This CDR3 is CASSSSGGGLNIQYF. For the CDR3, the DNA is TGCGCCAGCAGTTCTTCAGGTGGGGGCCTAAACATTCAGTACTTC.

The chain joins TRBV6-5 to TRBJ2-7; D possibly corresponds to TRBD2 (5 bases). Germline CDR1 is MNHEY and CDR2 is SVGAGI. V lost 2 bases and J 2 bases, leaving 13 bases between the germline ends. The CDR3 contains 15 residues. Written as DNA, the CDR3 is TGTGCCAGCAGTTACGTCGGGGATGGCGCCTACGAGCAGTACTTC. Its protein product is CASSYVGDGAYEQYF.

In its sample, this clone was seen a few times. The CDR3 coding sequence is TGTGCCAGCTCACCTTTTATCCGGACAGCCTACTATGGCTACACCTTC. Its translation is CASSPFIRTAYYGYTF. This chain joins TRBV18 and TRBJ1-2; D perhaps matches TRBD1 (6 bases). The CDR3 loop spans 16 amino acids. CDR1 is KGHSH and CDR2 is LQKENI in the germline V gene. V was cut by 3 bases and J by 3 bases, with 17 bases left in between.

The table lists this clone with a few counts. This chain links TRBV4-2 with TRBJ1-2; weak D call: TRBD1 (5 bases). The CDR3 is 15 residues long. The V gene lost 6 bases and the J gene lost 0 bases, with 14 bases spanning the gap. Germline CDR1 and CDR2: LGHNA and YNFKEQ. CDR3 residues: CASRPDAGTNYGYTF. CDR3 DNA: TGTGCCAGCAGGCCAGACGCAGGGACTAACTATGGCTACACCTTC.

This clone was recorded only once. The rearrangement links TRBV28 to TRBJ1-2, with D perhaps TRBD1 (6 bases). V lost 4 bases to trimming and J lost 6 bases, with 21 bases between them. The CDR3 totals 16 residues. Per the germline V gene, CDR1 is MDHEN and CDR2 is SYDVKM. Written as DNA, the CDR3 is TGTGCCAGCAGTTCCCTAATCAGACAGGAACTCGATGGCTACACCTTC. Amino acid sequence: CASSSLIRQELDGYTF.

The chain has TRBV5-4 and TRBJ1-2; D remains unclear. Per the germline V gene, CDR1 is SGHNT and CDR2 is YYREEE (reference sequence). The germline V and J ends were trimmed by 4 bases and 0 bases, with 10 bases remaining between them. The CDR3 totals 14 residues. CDR3 in amino acids: CASSAGGPNYGYTF. Here the CDR3 DNA reads TGTGCCAGCAGCGCCGGCGGCCCTAACTATGGCTACACCTTC.